This T cell receptor (beta chain) appears in the sequencing data of a study of radiotherapy plus CTLA-4 blockade in lung cancer. Findings of the study overall: According to reports, early shifts in blood T cell clones, alongside interferon-beta, forecast response most accurately.

As for this clone: Its target is not known.

This CDR3 contains 14 residues. The V and J ends lost 0 bases and 4 bases respectively, with 10 bases between them. Germline CDR1 is SGHRS and CDR2 is YFSETQ. TCRdb keeps only in-frame clones here, not all; method: immunoSEQ multiplex PCR. The sample contains around 70,000 clones, roughly four fifths of which appear only once. The TCR comes from a human donor with non-small cell lung cancer who had a partial response to radiotherapy plus ipilimumab. This sequence joins TRBV5-1 and TRBJ1-1; weak D call: TRBD1 (5 bases). The sequencing used peripheral blood, collected from a patient treated with radiotherapy plus ipilimumab. The CDR3, as DNA: TGCGCCAGCAGCTTGGGGTTGGGGGGCACTGAAGCTTTCTTT. Translated: CASSLGLGGTEAFF.